These T cell receptor beta chains were read from a single sample in a study of cytomegalovirus exposure and HLA in healthy donors. Repertoires were generated with immunoSEQ multiplex PCR, while TCRdb's copy carries only in-frame clones and drops some. Counted here are 85,000 to 100,000 clones, about 68% occurring once; the ten biggest clones make up about 2.3%. The source material was PBMCs. These receptor sequences come from a human donor in good health. The CDR3 runs from the conserved cysteine through the conserved F or W. The D gene is left open where the match is weak. Only part of the rows carry a size: once, few, many, or a class if the clone is expanded.

j_call | d_call | v_call | clone_size | cdr3_length | cdr3_aa | cdr3_nt
TRBJ1-1 | TRBD1 | TRBV2 | few | 16 | CASTARETGKTTEAFF | TGTGCCAGCACGGCAAGAGAGACAGGGAAGACTACTGAAGCTTTCTTT
TRBJ2-7 | NA | TRBV5-6 | NA | 13 | CASSPRGPYEQYF | TGTGCCAGCAGCCCCAGGGGTCCCTACGAGCAGTACTTC
TRBJ2-5 | NA | TRBV25-1 | once | 16 | CASSEGIQGRGETQYF | TGTGCCAGCAGTGAAGGCATCCAGGGGCGAGGGGAGACCCAGTACTTC
TRBJ2-5 | NA | TRBV9 | NA | 16 | CASSVDVMGRGTTQYF | TGTGCCAGCAGCGTAGATGTTATGGGCAGGGGGACTACCCAGTACTTC
TRBJ2-5 | TRBD1 | TRBV7-9 | NA | 17 | CASSFYGMDRGQETQYF | TGTGCCAGCAGCTTTTATGGGATGGACAGGGGCCAAGAGACCCAGTACTTC
TRBJ1-1 | TRBD1 | TRBV28 | NA | 12 | CASRTGGLEAFF | TGTGCCAGTCGCACAGGGGGCCTCGAAGCTTTCTTT
TRBJ1-2 | NA | TRBV7-9 | NA | 14 | CASSLAQGFHGYTF | TGTGCCAGCAGCTTAGCGCAGGGGTTCCATGGCTACACCTTC
TRBJ2-5 | NA | TRBV29-1 | NA | 14 | CSVVPPLLQETQYF | TGCAGCGTTGTACCTCCCCTACTCCAAGAGACCCAGTACTTC
TRBJ2-7 | NA | TRBV4-1 | NA | 14 | CASSQLATVYEQYF | TGCGCCAGCAGCCAACTTGCGACAGTCTACGAGCAGTACTTC
TRBJ1-3 | NA | TRBV6-1 | NA | 15 | CASRPTGFSGNTIYF | TGTGCCAGCAGGCCGACAGGCTTCTCTGGAAACACCATATATTTT
TRBJ1-1 | TRBD1 | TRBV4-1 | NA | 16 | CASSQNRGRLNTEAFF | TGCGCCAGCAGCCAAAACAGGGGGCGCTTGAACACTGAAGCTTTCTTT
TRBJ1-4 | NA | TRBV27 | NA | 15 | CASSFSGGSYEKLFF | TGTGCCAGCAGTTTTTCGGGGGGCTCCTATGAAAAACTGTTTTTT
TRBJ1-2 | TRBD1 | TRBV6-1 | NA | 13 | CASSEDRNYGYTF | TGTGCCAGCAGTGAGGACAGGAACTATGGCTACACCTTC
TRBJ1-3 | NA | TRBV6-6 | NA | 15 | CASSYVRGGEDTIYF | TGTGCCAGCAGTTACGTTAGGGGGGGAGAAGACACCATATATTTT
TRBJ2-5 | TRBD2 | TRBV7-9 | NA | 16 | CASSWRTSGVQETQYF | TGTGCCAGCAGCTGGCGGACTAGCGGGGTACAAGAGACCCAGTACTTC
TRBJ1-2 | NA | TRBV7-3 | NA | 17 | CASSHPKGGSSNYGYTF | TGTGCCAGCAGCCACCCCAAAGGAGGGAGTTCTAACTATGGCTACACCTTC
TRBJ2-6 | NA | TRBV14 | NA | 15 | CASSQQGAGANVLTF | TGTGCCAGCAGCCAACAAGGGGCTGGGGCCAACGTCCTGACTTTC
TRBJ1-2 | TRBD1 | TRBV5-1 | NA | 13 | CASSPGQVGGYTF | TGCGCCAGCAGCCCCGGACAGGTTGGTGGCTACACCTTC
TRBJ1-3 | NA | TRBV9 | NA | 16 | CASSAGTPVSGNTIYF | TGTGCCAGCAGCGCCGGGACACCTGTCTCTGGAAACACCATATATTTT
TRBJ1-2 | TRBD1 | TRBV29-1 | once | 14 | CSVEGTGDGYGYTF | TGCAGCGTTGAGGGGACAGGGGATGGTTATGGCTACACCTTC
TRBJ2-5 | TRBD2 | TRBV5-5 | NA | 17 | CASSLSLAAHLQETQYF | TGTGCCAGCAGCTTGTCACTAGCGGCACACCTCCAAGAGACCCAGTACTTC
TRBJ1-1 | TRBD1 | TRBV19 | NA | 18 | CASSTYRGGRVKATEAFF | TGTGCCAGTAGTACTTACAGGGGGGGACGGGTCAAGGCGACTGAAGCTTTCTTT
TRBJ2-1 | TRBD1 | TRBV5-4 | NA | 14 | CASSAQTGDNEQFF | TGTGCCAGCAGCGCCCAGACAGGGGACAATGAGCAGTTCTTC
TRBJ2-7 | NA | TRBV18 | NA | 14 | CASSPVNQGYEQYF | TGTGCCAGCTCACCGGTTAATCAGGGCTACGAGCAGTACTTC
TRBJ1-2 | TRBD1 | TRBV4-2 | NA | 14 | CASSQGTGAYGYTF | TGTGCCAGCAGCCAAGGGACAGGGGCCTATGGCTACACCTTC
TRBJ1-1 | TRBD1 | TRBV19 | NA | 15 | CASSIPGGKNTEAFF | TGTGCCAGTAGTATTCCAGGGGGTAAAAACACTGAAGCTTTCTTT
TRBJ1-2 | TRBD1 | TRBV4-2 | NA | 16 | CASSPGVTGGNYGYTF | TGTGCCAGCAGCCCGGGGGTGACAGGGGGGAATTATGGCTACACCTTC
TRBJ1-6 | NA | TRBV6-5 | few | 14 | CASSYGGTDSPLHF | TGTGCCAGCAGTTACGGGGGGACTGATTCACCCCTCCACTTT
TRBJ2-5 | TRBD2 | TRBV7-2 | NA | 14 | CASSPTSGQETQYF | TGTGCCAGCAGCCCAACTAGCGGCCAAGAGACCCAGTACTTC
TRBJ2-7 | NA | TRBV21-1 | NA | 13 | CASSKGSSYEQYF | TGTGCCAGCAGCAAGGGCAGCTCCTACGAGCAGTACTTC
TRBJ2-1 | TRBD2 | TRBV13 | NA | 16 | CASSPGLAVGYNEQFF | TGTGCCAGCAGCCCTGGACTAGCTGTTGGGTACAATGAGCAGTTCTTC
TRBJ1-3 | TRBD1 | TRBV5-4 | medium-sized | 16 | CASSLAPGQGENTIYF | TGTGCCAGCAGCTTGGCCCCTGGACAGGGAGAAAACACCATATATTTT
TRBJ2-3 | NA | TRBV19 | few | 14 | CATGTPISTDTQYF | TGTGCCACCGGGACTCCTATCAGCACAGATACGCAGTATTTT